Presented here are 20 T cell receptor beta chains from one specimen sequenced in a study of PD-L1 blockade in urothelial cancer. Sequenced by immunoSEQ multiplex PCR; TCRdb stores in-frame clones only, minus some. The sample yields tens of thousands of clones, around four fifths seen once. Sequences were derived from PBMCs, sampled around atezolizumab (anti-PD-L1) treatment. These receptors originate from a man aged 70-80 years with urothelial cancer.

The chain recombines TRBV7-3 with TRBJ2-1, with 8 bases aligning to TRBD2. J gave up 6 bases and V 6 bases, and 7 bases lay outside the gene matches. The V gene's germline CDR1 is SGHTA and CDR2 FQGTGA. The CDR3 runs to 14 residues. Here the CDR3 reads CASRPAGVPNEQFF. The CDR3 DNA is TGTGCCAGCAGGCCAGCGGGAGTTCCCAATGAGCAGTTCTTC.

This chain links TRBV6-6 with TRBJ1-6; D is unresolved. This CDR3 spans 14 amino acids. With 2 bases removed from V and 6 bases from J, the gap between germline ends came to 8 bases. Germline CDR1 reads MNHNY; CDR2 reads SVGAGI (reference sequence). The CDR3 DNA follows: TGTGCCAGCAGTTACCCGGACTCTAATTCACCCCTCCACTTT. It codes for CASSYPDSNSPLHF.

The chain uses TRBV6-1 and TRBJ2-1, with TRBD2 matching 8 bases. Germline loops: CDR1 MNHNS, CDR2 SASEGT. The CDR3 is 16 residues long. Trimming at V came to 3 bases and at J to 4 bases, leaving 8 bases not matched to a gene. CDR3 nucleotides: TGTGCCAGCAGTGAGGACCTAGCGGGCTATTACAATGAGCAGTTCTTC. Its protein is CASSEDLAGYYNEQFF.

CDR3 nucleotides: TGTGCCAGCAGTTTAAGGGGTTGGACAGCAGTCCACGAGCAGTACTTC. This translates into CASSLRGWTAVHEQYF. V is TRBV28 and J is TRBJ2-7; D is perhaps TRBD1 (6 bases). V was pared by 2 bases and J by 5 bases, with 19 bases between. The CDR3 is 16 amino acids. Germline V gene lookup returns CDR1 MDHEN and CDR2 SYDVKM.

V and J are TRBV7-3 and TRBJ2-7; D might be TRBD2 (6 bases). CDR1 SGHTA and CDR2 FQGTGA come from the germline V gene. The V and J ends lost 5 bases and 6 bases respectively, with 14 bases between them. This CDR3 has 13 residues. CDR3 residues: CASSPTSAGEQYF. In nucleotides, the CDR3 is TGTGCCAGCAGCCCGACTAGTGCGGGCGAGCAGTACTTC.

The chain employs TRBV15 and TRBJ1-4; 12 bases are shared with TRBD1. The CDR3 is 20 amino acids. J gave up 1 base and V 5 bases, and 14 bases lay outside the gene matches. Germline V lookup: CDR1 LNHNV, CDR2 YYDKDF (reference sequence). As DNA, the CDR3 is TGTGCCACCAGCGGTATCACCGGGACAGGGGGCGCCCAAACTAATGAAAAACTGTTTTTT. This codes for CATSGITGTGGAQTNEKLFF.

V is TRBV25-1 and J is TRBJ1-2; D gene ambiguous. CDR1 and CDR2 (germline): MGHDK, SYGVNS. The CDR3 is 12 residues long. Deletions cut 2 bases from V and 4 bases from J, with 5 bases between. CDR3 amino acids: CASSEQAYGYTF. The CDR3 DNA sequence: TGTGCCAGCAGTGAACAAGCCTATGGCTACACCTTC.

This clone has a handful of counts. The CDR3 nucleotides read TGTGCCAGCAGTCCCGCGAGGGAGAACACTGAAGCTTTCTTT. Its protein is CASSPARENTEAFF. The chain carries TRBV27 and TRBJ1-1; the D is unclear. The CDR3 contains 14 residues. Germline V gene data show CDR1 as MNHEY and CDR2 as SMNVEV (reference sequence). The ends were cut back, 5 bases at V and 1 base at J, with 11 bases in the middle.

The gene calls are TRBV11-2 and TRBJ2-5, with TRBD1 matching 7 bases. V gave up 5 bases and J gave up 2 bases; unmatched junction bases: 2. The CDR3 runs 13 residues. The germline gives CDR1 SGHAT, CDR2 FQNNGV. CDR3 nucleotides: TGTGCCAGCAGCAAGGACAGGCAAGAGACCCAGTACTTC. This sequence encodes CASSKDRQETQYF.

This rearrangement joins TRBV6-5 to TRBJ1-5; possible D gene TRBD1, 6 bases. This CDR3 comprises 14 residues. In germline, CDR1 is MNHEY, CDR2 SVGAGI. Trimming removed 5 bases at V and 5 bases at J, with 13 bases between. The CDR3: CASSLGGRYQPQHF. Written as DNA, the CDR3 is TGTGCCAGCAGTCTCGGGGGGCGGTATCAGCCCCAGCATTTT.

The chain couples TRBV5-6 to TRBJ2-1; 14 bases map to TRBD2. This CDR3 is 18 amino acids long. J was trimmed by 1 base and V by 2 bases; bases with no gene match: 5. The germline V gene has CDR1 SGHDT and CDR2 YYEEEE. CDR3 region: CASSFGLAGGRSYNEQFF. In DNA form, the CDR3 reads TGTGCCAGCAGCTTCGGACTAGCGGGAGGTAGGTCCTACAATGAGCAGTTCTTC.

The chain links TRBV11-1 to TRBJ2-2; perhaps TRBD1 as D (5 bases). The CDR3 length is 14 residues. Germline CDR1 is SGHAT and CDR2 is FQDESV (reference sequence). Between the trimmed V and J ends, which lost 5 bases and 4 bases, there was a span of 11 bases. DNA of the CDR3: TGTGCCAGCAGCGCCCTTAGGGGCACCGGGGAGCTGTTTTTT. This codes for CASSALRGTGELFF. Variable domain in full (rest from reference TRBV11-1 and TRBJ2-2): EAEVAQSPRYKITEKSQAVAFWCDPISGHATLYWYRQILGQGPELLVQFQDESVVDDSQLPKDRFSAERLKGVDSTLKIQPAELGDSAMYLCASSALRGTGELFFGEGSRLTVL.

CDR3 DNA: TGTGCCAGCAGCGTAGGCAGGGGTATGAGACAAGAGACCCAGTACTTC. Residues: CASSVGRGMRQETQYF. The chain carries TRBV9 and TRBJ2-5, with a weak D call TRBD1 (6 bases). Germline CDR1 is SGDLS and CDR2 is YYNGEE. V was trimmed by 0 bases and J by 2 bases, leaving 14 bases between them. The CDR3 spans 16 residues.

The genes are TRBV9 and TRBJ2-1; no clear D. The CDR3 runs to 13 residues. V lost 4 bases, J lost 3 bases, and 8 bases lay in between. The germline V gene has CDR1 SGDLS and CDR2 YYNGEE. The CDR3 is CASSLGDYNEQFF. In nucleotides, the CDR3 is TGTGCCAGCAGCCTCGGTGACTACAATGAGCAGTTCTTC. Combining the CDR3 with reference TRBV9 and TRBJ2-1 gives the whole variable domain DSGVTQTPKHLITATGQRVTLRCSPRSGDLSVYWYQQSLDQGLQFLIQYYNGEERAKGNILERFSAQQFPDLHSELNLSSLELGDSALYFCASSLGDYNEQFFGPGTRLTVL.

CDR3 nucleotides: TGTGCCAGCAGCTCGAGCGGGAGGGCCTACAATGAGCAGTTCTTC. It yields the protein CASSSSGRAYNEQFF. V usage is TRBV7-9 and J usage is TRBJ2-1, with 10 positions matching TRBD2. The CDR3 is made up of 15 amino acids. Germline CDR1 reads SEHNR; CDR2 reads FQNEAQ (reference sequence). The J segment lost 2 bases and the V segment lost 4 bases, leaving 2 bases of the junction unmatched.

This sequence joins TRBV15 and TRBJ2-3; D possibly corresponds to TRBD2 (7 bases). With 3 bases removed from V and 7 bases from J, the gap between germline ends came to 14 bases. The CDR3 spans 14 residues. Germline V CDR1 and CDR2: LNHNV, YYDKDF (reference sequence). In DNA, the CDR3 is TGTGCCACCAGCAGTTCTACGGGGGGCTATACGCAGTATTTT. This translates into CATSSSTGGYTQYF.

The chain carries TRBV7-8 and TRBJ2-1; TRBD2 agrees at 9 bases. CDR1 SGHVS and CDR2 FQNEAQ come from the germline V gene. Unmatched junction bases numbered 1, after V lost 2 bases and J lost 2 bases. This CDR3 is 15 amino acids long. The CDR3 DNA reads as TGTGCCAGCAGCTTAAGACTAGCGGCCTACAATGAGCAGTTCTTC. Translating it yields CASSLRLAAYNEQFF.

The chain combines TRBV10-3 with TRBJ2-7, with 8 bases identical to TRBD2. Germline V gene lookup returns CDR1 ENHRY and CDR2 SYGVKD. Trimming took 3 bases from V and 5 from J; bases not matched to a gene: 9. CDR3 length: 15 residues. The CDR3 here is CAISDTSGGSDEQYF. CDR3 DNA sequence: TGTGCCATCAGTGACACTAGCGGCGGTTCCGACGAGCAGTACTTC.

This sequence joins TRBV28 and TRBJ2-4; possible D gene TRBD2, 6 bases. The ends were cut back, 7 bases at V and 1 base at J, with 23 bases in the middle. Germline CDR1 reads MDHEN; CDR2 reads SYDVKM. The CDR3 length is 18 residues. CDR3 DNA sequence: TGTGCCAGCAATATGGAGGGCCGTTGGGGGAAGGCCAAAAACATTCAGTACTTC. It codes for CASNMEGRWGKAKNIQYF.

A single count supports this clone. The chain combines TRBV28 with TRBJ2-7; D unresolved. Germline CDR1 reads MDHEN; CDR2 reads SYDVKM. This CDR3 region has 14 residues. V was shortened by 2 bases and J by 1 base, with 9 bases between the two germline ends. The CDR3 bases are TGTGCCAGCAGTTTAGGCTTCGGGTCCTACGAGCAGTACTTC. Amino acids: CASSLGFGSYEQYF.